The rows below give T cell receptor beta chains drawn from one sample of a study of T cell responses to AZD1222 COVID-19 vaccine. Sequencing was performed with immunoSEQ multiplex PCR; in TCRdb, only in-frame clones are kept and a portion is missing. The table records more than 100,000 clones, 85% to 95% of them present only once. The sequencing here drew on peripheral blood, taken 28 days after the second AZD1222 dose. Every receptor here comes from an adult who received the AZD1222 COVID-19 vaccine. The CDR3 runs from the conserved cysteine through the conserved F or W. A D gene is named only where the DNA matches it firmly. For some rows the clone size is stated as once, few or many, or as a class when expanded; others skip it.

V gene	clone size	D gene	J gene	CDR3 DNA	CDR3 protein
TRBV7-8	NA	NA	TRBJ2-3	TGTGCCAGCAGCCCTCTTAGGAGGGTGTCGGGGAGAGCTAGCACAGATACGCAGTATTTT	CASSPLRRVSGRASTDTQYF
TRBV2	NA	NA	TRBJ1-2	TGTGCCAGCTTTTCGGAAAACAGGCTCCAAGGCTACACCTTC	CASFSENRLQGYTF
TRBV28	NA	NA	TRBJ1-2	TGTGCCAGCAGCCCCTCGGGGGCCTATGGCTACACCTTC	CASSPSGAYGYTF
TRBV7-9	once	TRBD1	TRBJ2-5	TGTGCCAGCAGCTCCTGGGACAGGCATAACCAAGAGACCCAGTACTTC	CASSSWDRHNQETQYF
TRBV7-8	NA	NA	TRBJ1-1	TGTGCCAGCAGCCCCTTAGGGGGGGTGGTGAGGACTGAAGCTTTCTTT	CASSPLGGVVRTEAFF
TRBV5-1	NA	TRBD1	TRBJ1-2	TGCGCCAGCAGCCAGGACGGGACAGTTTATGGCTACACCTTC	CASSQDGTVYGYTF
TRBV9	once	TRBD1	TRBJ1-5	TGTGCCAGCAGCCCCCACGGGACAGATAATCAGCCCCAGCATTTT	CASSPHGTDNQPQHF
TRBV19	NA	NA	TRBJ1-4	TGTGCCAGTAGTATAGTTGTAGGGCTGTTTTTT	CASSIVVGLFF
TRBV6-2/TRBV6-3	NA	NA	TRBJ1-5	TGTGCCAGCAGTTACTCGGAAGTACCGGGGAGCAATCAGCCCCAGCATTTT	CASSYSEVPGSNQPQHF
TRBV12-3/TRBV12-4	NA	NA	TRBJ1-1	TGTGCCAGCAGTGGGGACACTGAAGCTTTCTTT	CASSGDTEAFF
TRBV11-1	NA	TRBD2	TRBJ2-1	TGTGCCAGCAGCCAAGGGACTAGCAGCAACAATGAGCAGTTCTTC	CASSQGTSSNNEQFF
TRBV19	NA	NA	TRBJ1-6	TGTGCCAGTAGGGTAAACAGGGTCTCACCCCTCCACTTT	CASRVNRVSPLHF
TRBV6-2/TRBV6-3	NA	TRBD1	TRBJ1-2	TGTGCCAGCAGTTACGACAGGGGACGGGGCTACACCTTC	CASSYDRGRGYTF
TRBV5-1	NA	TRBD1	TRBJ2-5	TGCGCCAGCAGCGCCGACCCCAGGGGGCGCCTAGAGACCCAGTACTTC	CASSADPRGRLETQYF
TRBV5-6	NA	NA	TRBJ2-5	TGTGCCAGCAGCCAAGGGGGAGGGATAGAGACCCAGTACTTC	CASSQGGGIETQYF
TRBV7-8	NA	TRBD2	TRBJ2-1	TGTGCCAGCAGGGCGGGGGGAGGTGAGCAGTTCTTC	CASRAGGGEQFF
TRBV24-1	NA	NA	TRBJ2-3	TGTGCCACCAGTGATCCCGGGACAGATACGCAGTATTTT	CATSDPGTDTQYF
TRBV11-2	NA	NA	TRBJ1-1	TGTGCCAGCAGCTTAGACAGGTGGGCCTTGGGCACTGAAGCTTTCTTT	CASSLDRWALGTEAFF
TRBV27	once	TRBD1	TRBJ2-2	TGTGCCAGCAGTATGACAGGGGGCAGGTCCGGGGAGCTGTTTTTT	CASSMTGGRSGELFF
TRBV28	NA	TRBD2	TRBJ2-4	TGTGCCAGCAGTCCCTCCGGGGGGACGGAGGCCAAAAACATTCAGTACTTC	CASSPSGGTEAKNIQYF
TRBV15	NA	TRBD2	TRBJ2-2	TGTGCCACCAGCAGACCGGGCACTAGCGTCAACACCGGGGAGCTGTTTTTT	CATSRPGTSVNTGELFF
TRBV19	NA	TRBD1	TRBJ1-2	TGTGCCAGTGACGGGACAGGCTATGGCTACACCTTC	CASDGTGYGYTF
TRBV19	NA	TRBD1	TRBJ1-5	TGTGCCAGCCAAAGGGACAGCTATAGCAATCAGCCCCAGCATTTT	CASQRDSYSNQPQHF
TRBV11-2	NA	NA	TRBJ1-2	TGTGCCAGCAGCTTAGGGCAGCTGTATGGCTACACCTTC	CASSLGQLYGYTF
TRBV14	NA	NA	TRBJ1-1	TGTGCCAGCAGCTCGCTAATGAACACTGAAGCTTTCTTT	CASSSLMNTEAFF
TRBV6-2/TRBV6-3	NA	NA	TRBJ2-1	TGTGCCAGCACCCCTAGGTCCCAGGGTACCTTGCGCAATGAGCAGTTCTTC	CASTPRSQGTLRNEQFF